The 27 T cell receptor beta chains listed next were all sequenced from one sample in a study of blood T cells in healthy people across ages. A second PCR of 7 to 11 cycles used a sample-barcoded 5' primer and a J-beta primer mix. TCRdb processed the 5' RACE reads anew with MiXCR; each CDR3 protein has one entry. The table lists 1.5 million to 2 million distinct CDR3 sequences, under 30% of them singletons. Sequenced sample: blood. All receptors come from a woman aged 30 to 39 in good health.

V is TRBV7-2 and J is TRBJ2-5; 9 positions match TRBD2. The J call is uncertain, as TRBJ2-7 better fits the DNA end. CDR1 is SGHTA and CDR2 is FQGNSA in the germline V gene. The CDR3 is 17 residues long. In DNA, the CDR3 is TGTGCCAGCAGCTTAGAAGCGAGCGGGAGGCCGCCCTACGAGCAGTACTTC. Translating it yields CASSLEASGRPPYEQYF.

The V and J genes are TRBV20-1 and TRBJ2-1; 10 positions agree with TRBD2. The CDR3 loop spans 14 amino acids. The V gene end was trimmed by 3 bases and the J gene end by 8 bases; junction bases not matched to a gene: 7. Looked up from germline, CDR1 is DFQATT and CDR2 is SNEGSKA (reference sequence). CDR3 sequence reads: CSASPAGGLHEQFF. CDR3 nucleotide sequence: TGCAGTGCTAGTCCAGCGGGAGGGCTGCATGAGCAGTTCTTC.

This clonotype was seen only a few times. At one end, the junction sequence differs from germline, possibly due to a read error. The chain recombines TRBV4-3 with TRBJ2-1; perhaps TRBD2 as D (6 bases). CDR3 length: 16 residues. Germline lookup yields CDR1 LGHNA and CDR2 YSLEER. The CDR3 spells CASSQDVAASHNEQFF. The CDR3 DNA is TGCGCCAGCAGCCAAGACGTAGCGGCCTCCCACAATGAGCAGTTCTTC.

This clonotype has more than one count but fewer than ten. This chain connects TRBV28 to TRBJ1-4, with D tentatively TRBD1 (5 bases). Germline CDR1 and CDR2: MDHEN and SYDVKM. This CDR3 has 13 residues. The V end was cut by 5 bases, the J end by 11 bases, with 15 bases between. The DNA for the CDR3 is TGTGCCAGCAGTACACCGGGGGTCGGTAAACTGTTTTTT. Encoded protein: CASSTPGVGKLFF.

This sequence joins TRBV29-1 and TRBJ2-7; 7 positions agree with TRBD2. J was trimmed by 1 base and V by 3 bases; bases with no gene match: 12. Germline V lookup: CDR1 SQVTM, CDR2 ANQGSEA. The CDR3 is 16 amino acids. This CDR3 reads CSVEALGRERSYEQYF. DNA for the CDR3: TGCAGCGTTGAGGCCCTGGGGCGGGAGAGATCCTACGAGCAGTACTTC.

This clonotype was picked up a small number of times. The chain joins TRBV12-3 or TRBV12-4 to TRBJ1-2; D ambiguous. CDR3 length: 13 residues. V lost 0 bases and J 6 bases, leaving 8 bases between the germline ends. The CDR3 DNA follows: TGTGCCAGCAGTTTAGCGGGATTCGATGGCTACACCTTC. It encodes CASSLAGFDGYTF.

With regard to this clonotype: It may be a read error: a sequence one base away is much more abundant. The chain employs TRBV6-2 or TRBV6-3 and TRBJ2-4; 7 nucleotides align to TRBD1. The ends lost 5 bases at V and 9 bases at J; junction bases unmatched: 16. Germline V lookup: CDR1 MNHEY, CDR2 SVGEGT. This CDR3 is 16 amino acids long. Written as DNA, the CDR3 is TGTGCCAGCAGTCTCGGGACAGCGATCATTGCAAGCATTCAGTACTTC. Translating gives CASSLGTAIIASIQYF.

The gene calls are TRBV30 and TRBJ2-7; 7 nucleotides agree with TRBD1. Germline V lookup: CDR1 GTSNPN, CDR2 SVGIG (reference sequence). V was clipped by 1 base and J by 12 bases; unmatched bases: 9. This CDR3 is built from 12 residues. CDR3 in amino acids: CAWSEGNRGWYF. Here the CDR3 DNA reads TGTGCCTGGAGTGAGGGGAACAGGGGTTGGTACTTC.

The genes are TRBV7-9 and TRBJ2-3, with D hard to call. This CDR3 comprises 14 residues. Germline lookup yields CDR1 SEHNR and CDR2 FQNEAQ (reference sequence). V was trimmed by 5 bases and J by 1 base, leaving 10 bases between them. The CDR3 here is CASSVSMGTDTQYF. CDR3 coding DNA: TGTGCCAGCAGCGTGAGCATGGGCACAGATACGCAGTATTTT.

This clonotype has just a few counts. V and J are TRBV18 and TRBJ2-4; TRBD2 aligns across 12 bases. The J call may not be correct, given that the DNA end is closer to TRBJ2-7. The CDR3 loop spans 16 amino acids. In germline, CDR1 is KGHSH, CDR2 LQKENI. This CDR3 is CASSPTRTSGTYEQYF. CDR3 nucleotide sequence: TGTGCCAGCTCACCGACCCGGACTAGCGGGACCTACGAGCAGTACTTC.

This clonotype was recorded many times. In nucleotides, the CDR3 is TGCAGTGCTAGGGCCGGGACAGGGGGCGACGAGCAGTACTTC. It yields the protein CSARAGTGGDEQYF. The chain couples TRBV20-1 to TRBJ2-7; 12 bases fit TRBD1. The CDR3 runs to 14 residues. V shed 3 bases, J shed 5 bases, and the junction held 5 bases outside the gene matches. Germline CDR1 is DFQATT and CDR2 is SNEGSKA (reference sequence).

The table lists this clonotype with a few counts. The chain recombines TRBV6-1 with TRBJ2-5; 10 bases are shared with TRBD2. The CDR3 has 15 residues. The V segment lost 2 bases and the J segment 6 bases; nucleotides outside the gene matches: 6. From germline, CDR1 is MNHNS and CDR2 SASEGT. The CDR3 is CASSENLAGVKTQYF. As DNA, the CDR3 is TGTGCCAGCAGTGAAAACCTAGCGGGAGTGAAGACCCAGTACTTC.

Ten or more counts support this clonotype. The rearrangement links TRBV12-3 or TRBV12-4 to TRBJ2-1; the D gene is possibly TRBD1 (5 bases). Trimming removed 1 base from V and 9 bases from J, with 13 bases in between. The CDR3 consists of 14 residues. DNA for the CDR3: TGTGCCAGCAGTTTAGGAGGTAGAAGGGGTGAGCAGTTCTTC. Translation: CASSLGGRRGEQFF.

There are a few counts of this clonotype. The V and J genes are TRBV20-1 and TRBJ1-4; D ambiguous. Trimming took 0 bases from V and 0 from J, leaving 8 bases between them. The CDR3 spans 15 residues. CDR1 and CDR2 (germline): DFQATT, SNEGSKA (reference sequence). In nucleotides, the CDR3 is TGCAGTGCTAGAGATCCTGCGGCAACTAATGAAAAACTGTTTTTT. Its translation: CSARDPAATNEKLFF.

This clonotype was detected many times. The rearrangement links TRBV29-1 to TRBJ2-1; weak D call: TRBD1 (5 bases). Per the germline V gene, CDR1 is SQVTM and CDR2 is ANQGSEA. Trimming left V 7 bases short and J 1 base short, with 11 bases between. The CDR3 loop spans 13 amino acids. The CDR3 DNA follows: TGCAGCGCCCAAGGGGATTCCTACAATGAGCAGTTCTTC. It encodes CSAQGDSYNEQFF.

This chain links TRBV20-1 with TRBJ1-2, with 7 bases that match TRBD1. The germline V gene has CDR1 DFQATT and CDR2 SNEGSKA (reference sequence). The length of the CDR3 is 13 residues. J gave up 0 bases and V 5 bases, and 3 bases lay outside the gene matches. The CDR3 loop is CSAGGQTNYGYTF. Written as DNA, the CDR3 is TGCAGTGCTGGGGGACAGACTAACTATGGCTACACCTTC.

This clonotype was seen only a few times. The genes are TRBV7-6 and TRBJ2-3, with D possibly called TRBD1 or TRBD2 (5 bases each). Germline CDR1 and CDR2: SGHVS and FNYEAQ. The CDR3 covers 12 residues. V was pared by 9 bases and J by 3 bases, with 10 bases between. The CDR3 region has the DNA TGTGCCAGTCGGGGCTTTACAGATACGCAGTATTTT. Protein product: CASRGFTDTQYF.

The chain is built from TRBV20-1 and TRBJ2-4, with D tentatively TRBD1 (6 bases). Looked up from germline, CDR1 is DFQATT and CDR2 is SNEGSKA (reference sequence). The V end lost 6 bases, the J end lost 13 bases, and 25 bases lay between the germline ends. The CDR3 has 14 amino acids. The CDR3, as DNA: TGCAGTGCCCATTACCGGGACAAGGGTTTTGAGCAGTACTTC. This sequence encodes CSAHYRDKGFEQYF.

This clonotype was detected only once. A junction end diverges from the germline sequence, so it may reflect a read error. V is TRBV6-6 and J is TRBJ2-3, with D unclear. The CDR3 runs 14 residues. Germline-derived CDR1 and CDR2 are MNHNY and SVGAGI (reference sequence). CDR3: CASSYGSLTDMQYF. In DNA, the CDR3 is TGTGCCAGCAGTTACGGCAGCCTCACAGATATGCAGTATTTT.

In this sample, this clonotype turned up a few times. This chain connects TRBV14 to TRBJ2-5; TRBD1 matches at 11 bases. The V gene's germline CDR1 is SGHDN and CDR2 FVKESK. The CDR3 is 16 residues long. With 1 base clipped from V and 5 bases from J, the junction kept 6 bases outside the gene matches. The CDR3 spells CASSQAAGTGGETQYF. CDR3 nucleotide sequence: TGTGCCAGCAGCCAAGCCGCCGGGACAGGGGGGGAGACCCAGTACTTC.

This clonotype was seen more than once but under ten times. The chain couples TRBV20-1 to TRBJ2-1; 9 bases match TRBD2. Germline V gene sequence: CDR1 DFQATT, CDR2 SNEGSKA (reference sequence). V was clipped by 3 bases and J by 3 bases; unmatched bases: 6. This CDR3 region has 15 residues. The CDR3 protein is CSASGLAGIYNEQFF. The CDR3 DNA sequence: TGCAGTGCTAGCGGTCTAGCGGGAATCTACAATGAGCAGTTCTTC.

This clonotype has only a few counts. The chain joins TRBV6-5 to TRBJ1-1; D perhaps matches TRBD1 (6 bases). V shed 6 bases and J shed 7 bases, with 15 bases lying between them. Germline V gives CDR1 MNHEY, CDR2 SVGAGI. This CDR3 has 13 residues. CDR3 residues: CASRRGTLYEAFF. The CDR3 bases are TGTGCCAGCAGAAGAGGGACATTGTATGAAGCTTTCTTT.

The CDR3 spells CASSATDREETQYF. In DNA form, the CDR3 reads TGTGCCAGCAGCGCAACGGACAGGGAAGAGACCCAGTACTTC. V usage is TRBV11-3 and J usage is TRBJ2-5; 8 bases are a match to TRBD1. The CDR3 loop spans 14 amino acids. J was trimmed by 3 bases and V by 5 bases; bases with no gene match: 5. From germline, CDR1 is SGHNT and CDR2 YENEEA.

The V call is TRBV5-1, the J call TRBJ1-3; 9 bases map to TRBD1. CDR3 length: 16 amino acids. Germline V gene lookup returns CDR1 SGHRS and CDR2 YFSETQ. Unmatched junction bases numbered 3, after V lost 0 bases and J lost 2 bases. The CDR3 DNA sequence: TGCGCCAGCAGCTTGGCGGGACAGGGTGCTGGAAACACCATATATTTT. Translation gives CASSLAGQGAGNTIYF.

In this sample, this clonotype turned up once. The chain recombines TRBV12-3 or TRBV12-4 with TRBJ1-2; D is unresolved. V lost 7 bases and J lost 5, with 17 bases in between. The CDR3 length is 14 residues. In DNA form, the CDR3 reads TGTGCCAGCACCTCTAGTGGTTTTGGTTATGGCTACACCTTC. It translates to CASTSSGFGYGYTF.

In this sample, this clonotype turned up a few times. One junction end does not reproduce the germline sequence, and a read error may be involved. The chain links TRBV29-1 to TRBJ2-7, with D possibly being TRBD2 (6 bases). Germline V gene lookup returns CDR1 SQVTM and CDR2 ANQGSEA. The CDR3 extends over 14 amino acids. The CDR3 nucleotides read TGCAGCGTTTCCGTCCTTGGAGGGTCCTGCGAGCAGTACTTC. It yields the protein CSVSVLGGSCEQYF.

There are many counts of this clonotype. The chain couples TRBV9 to TRBJ2-3, with unresolved D. The V gene lost 1 base and the J gene lost 2 bases, with 5 bases spanning the gap. This CDR3 contains 13 residues. Germline V gene data show CDR1 as SGDLS and CDR2 as YYNGEE. CDR3 DNA sequence: TGTGCCAGCAGCGTATGGTACACAGATACGCAGTATTTT. It specifies CASSVWYTDTQYF.